A single sample gave rise to the 5 T cell receptor beta chains below, sequenced in a study of control samples from healthy donors and cancer patients. Method: immunoSEQ multiplex PCR; TCRdb's copy keeps in-frame clones and lacks some. The profile shows about 120,000 clones, 92% of them singletons. Sequencing was performed on blood. Source of these receptors: a woman in her forties or fifties in good health.

The CDR3 DNA follows: TGCGCCAGCAGAACGGACAGGGTAAATTCACCCCTCCACTTT. It is translated as CASRTDRVNSPLHF. The chain couples TRBV5-1 to TRBJ1-6; 8 bases align to TRBD1. Germline values: CDR1 SGHRS, CDR2 YFSETQ. This CDR3 is built from 14 residues. With 5 bases clipped from V and 7 bases from J, the junction kept 5 bases outside the gene matches.

V is TRBV28 and J is TRBJ1-1, with D possibly TRBD1 on 6 matching bases. The CDR3 has 14 residues. Trimming cost V 3 bases and J 7 bases, with 15 bases left between them. Germline CDR1 MDHEN, CDR2 SYDVKM. CDR3 DNA sequence: TGTGCCAGCAGTTTTGCAGGGGCTGTCGGTGAAGCTTTCTTT. Its protein product is CASSFAGAVGEAFF.

This rearrangement joins TRBV6-1 to TRBJ1-5; D is ambiguous. This CDR3 region has 14 residues. The germline V gene has CDR1 MNHNS and CDR2 SASEGT. Trimming cost V 3 bases and J 4 bases, with 10 bases left between them. For the CDR3, the DNA is TGTGCCAGCAGTGATTTACACACTAATCAGCCCCAGCATTTT. Amino acid sequence: CASSDLHTNQPQHF.

This rearrangement joins TRBV6-5 to TRBJ2-7; TRBD2 matches at 10 bases. Trimming removed 8 bases from V and 2 bases from J; junction bases left unmatched: 9. This CDR3 region has 15 residues. Germline lookup yields CDR1 MNHEY and CDR2 SVGAGI. CDR3 nucleotide sequence: TGTGCCAGCGGTCAGGCTAGCGGGAGCGCCTACGAGCAGTACTTC. Translation: CASGQASGSAYEQYF.

The chain recombines TRBV24-1 with TRBJ2-1; D tentatively reads TRBD1 or TRBD2 (5 bases each). The germline CDR1 and CDR2 sequences are KGHDR and SFDVKD. V gave up 8 bases and J gave up 0 bases, with 13 bases separating them. The length of the CDR3 is 15 residues. The CDR3, as DNA: TGTGCCACCACCAACGGGGACCCCTCCTACAATGAGCAGTTCTTC. Translating it yields CATTNGDPSYNEQFF.